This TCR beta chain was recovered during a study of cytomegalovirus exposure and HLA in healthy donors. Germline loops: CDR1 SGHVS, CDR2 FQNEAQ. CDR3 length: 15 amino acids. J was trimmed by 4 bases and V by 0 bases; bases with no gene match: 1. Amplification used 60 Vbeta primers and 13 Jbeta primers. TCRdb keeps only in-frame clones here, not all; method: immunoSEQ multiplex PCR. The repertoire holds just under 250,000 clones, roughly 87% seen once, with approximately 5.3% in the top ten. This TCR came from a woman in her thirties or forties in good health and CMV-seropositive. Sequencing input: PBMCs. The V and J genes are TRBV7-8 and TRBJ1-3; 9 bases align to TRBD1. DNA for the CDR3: TGTGCCAGCAGCTTAGCGGACAGGGGAGGAAACACCATATATTTT. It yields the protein CASSLADRGGNTIYF.